Presented here are 17 T cell receptor beta chains from one specimen sequenced in a study of shared clonotypes between healthy human individuals. The repertoire was sequenced with immunoSEQ multiplex PCR; TCRdb's copy has only in-frame clones and lacks some. Seen here are around 2.5 million clones, over 85% observed once, and the top ten hold about 0.34%. The sequenced material came from naive CD4+ T cells from PBMCs. Subset noted: CD45RA+ positively selected. These receptor sequences come from a man younger than 30 in good health. Some clones in this sample may be carry-over from other donors' samples.

This clone appeared once. The chain joins TRBV25-1 to TRBJ1-3; 7 bases are a match to TRBD1. The germline gives CDR1 MGHDK, CDR2 SYGVNS. V was clipped by 5 bases and J by 5 bases; unmatched bases: 9. This CDR3 is built from 15 residues. As DNA, the CDR3 is TGTGCCAGCAGTACGTTACAGGGGCTTCGAAACACCATATATTTT. Its translation is CASSTLQGLRNTIYF.

The chain carries TRBV28 and TRBJ1-3; possible D gene TRBD1, 6 bases. V shed 5 bases and J shed 2 bases, with 16 bases lying between them. The CDR3 length is 16 residues. Germline V gene lookup returns CDR1 MDHEN and CDR2 SYDVKM. CDR3 sequence (DNA): TGTGCCAGCAGTCCCGGGGGCAGGGTCCCTGGAAACACCATATATTTT. Translating gives CASSPGGRVPGNTIYF.

For the CDR3, the DNA is TGTGCCAGCAGCACCGGGACAGCCTATGGCTACACCTTC. Encoded protein: CASSTGTAYGYTF. This chain links TRBV9 with TRBJ1-2; 7 bases agree with TRBD1. The junction had 4 bases not matched to a gene; V was cut back by 4 bases and J by 4 bases. The CDR3 sequence is 13 residues long. CDR1 is SGDLS and CDR2 is YYNGEE in the germline V gene.

This chain links TRBV4-1 with TRBJ1-2, with TRBD1 as a possible D gene (5 bases). V was clipped by 3 bases and J by 4 bases, with 15 bases between them. There are 15 residues in the CDR3. Germline CDR1 is MGHRA and CDR2 is YSYEKL. The CDR3 DNA sequence: TGCGCCAGCAGCCAGAGTCCGGGGGAGAGCTATGGCTACACCTTC. Amino acids: CASSQSPGESYGYTF.

This chain links TRBV30 with TRBJ2-7; D is possibly TRBD1 (5 bases). The V end lost 5 bases, the J end lost 3 bases, and 11 bases lay between the germline ends. The length of the CDR3 is 12 residues. In germline, CDR1 is GTSNPN, CDR2 SVGIG (reference sequence). CDR3 coding DNA: TGTGCCTGGGGGGCAGGGCACTACGAGCAGTACTTC. It encodes CAWGAGHYEQYF.

The chain joins TRBV13 to TRBJ1-1, with a possible D match to TRBD1 (5 bases). Trimming took 4 bases from V and 2 from J, leaving 11 bases between them. Germline V gives CDR1 PRHDT, CDR2 FYEKMQ (reference sequence). The CDR3 runs to 14 residues. This chain's CDR3 is CASSSTGRNTEAFF. The CDR3 DNA is TGTGCCAGCAGCTCCACGGGACGAAACACTGAAGCTTTCTTT.

This clone has just a few counts. This specimen includes other DNA sequences encoding the same CDR3. The chain uses TRBV18 and TRBJ2-2; maybe TRBD2 (5 bases). V was clipped by 3 bases and J by 1 base, with 6 bases between them. The CDR3 contains 14 residues. The germline V gene has CDR1 KGHSH and CDR2 LQKENI. CDR3 nucleotides: TGTGCCAGCTCACCGGACTTGAACACCGGGGAGCTGTTTTTT. Its translation: CASSPDLNTGELFF.

The chain uses TRBV2 and TRBJ1-2; 9 bases line up with TRBD1. The J segment lost 2 bases and the V segment lost 4 bases, leaving 5 bases of the junction unmatched. The CDR3 spans 15 residues. From germline, CDR1 is SNHLY and CDR2 FYNNEI. CDR3 nucleotide sequence: TGTGCCAGCAGTGCGGGGACAGGGACCAACTATGGCTACACCTTC. Protein product: CASSAGTGTNYGYTF.

V usage is TRBV30 and J usage is TRBJ1-3, with unresolved D. This CDR3 has 12 residues. V shed 0 bases and J shed 8 bases, with 8 bases lying between them. Germline V gene data show CDR1 as GTSNPN and CDR2 as SVGIG (reference sequence). The CDR3 loop reads CAWSVVWDTIYF. CDR3 sequence (DNA): TGTGCCTGGAGTGTAGTTTGGGACACCATATATTTT. The whole variable domain, remainder taken from reference TRBV30 and TRBJ1-3, is SQTIHQWPATLVQPVGSPLSLECTVEGTSNPNLYWYRQAAGRGLQLLFYSVGIGQISSEVPQNLSASRPQDRQFILSSKKLLLSDSGFYLCAWSVVWDTIYFGEGSWLTVV.

The rearrangement uses TRBV5-4 and TRBJ2-7, with D possibly TRBD1 on 8 matching bases. This CDR3 is 14 amino acids long. Germline lookup yields CDR1 SGHNT and CDR2 YYREEE (reference sequence). The ends were cut back, 0 bases at V and 4 bases at J, with 11 bases in the middle. The CDR3 nucleotides read TGTGCCAGCAGCTTGGAACAGGGGGGGTACGAGCAGTACTTC. Its translation is CASSLEQGGYEQYF. Full variable domain (remainder filled in from reference TRBV5-4 and TRBJ2-7): ETGVTQSPTHLIKTRGQQVTLRCSSQSGHNTVSWYQQALGQGPQFIFQYYREEENGRGNFPPRFSGLQFPNYSSELNVNALELDDSALYLCASSLEQGGYEQYFGPGTRLTVT.

The rearrangement links TRBV6-1 to TRBJ1-1; the D gene is possibly TRBD1 (6 bases). The CDR3 has 13 amino acids. The V and J ends lost 9 bases and 4 bases respectively, with 15 bases between them. Germline V gene data show CDR1 as MNHNS and CDR2 as SASEGT. This CDR3 reads CASTEQGGTEAFF. The CDR3 coding sequence is TGTGCCAGTACCGAACAGGGAGGCACTGAAGCTTTCTTT.

The chain links TRBV28 to TRBJ1-2, with D unclear. V was clipped by 7 bases and J by 5 bases, with 11 bases between them. Germline CDR1 is MDHEN and CDR2 is SYDVKM. The CDR3 loop spans 12 amino acids. CDR3 DNA: TGTGCCAGCAATCAGTGGGAGTATGGCTACACCTTC. It encodes CASNQWEYGYTF.

The chain has TRBV28 and TRBJ1-2; D not resolved. Germline V lookup: CDR1 MDHEN, CDR2 SYDVKM. This CDR3 is built from 16 residues. Trimming took 7 bases from V and 0 from J, leaving 18 bases between them. CDR3 sequence: CASTIRVGTANYGYTF. In nucleotides, the CDR3 is TGTGCCAGCACCATCCGGGTGGGCACAGCTAACTATGGCTACACCTTC.

The V and J genes are TRBV7-3 and TRBJ2-1; 7 bases are shared with TRBD2. The V gene's germline CDR1 is SGHTA and CDR2 FQGTGA. This CDR3 spans 15 amino acids. V lost 2 bases and J lost 2; bases outside the gene matches: 3. This CDR3 reads CASSLSREAYNEQFF. The CDR3 nucleotides read TGTGCCAGCAGCTTATCCCGGGAGGCCTACAATGAGCAGTTCTTC. Together with reference TRBV7-3 and TRBJ2-1, the CDR3 gives the full variable domain: GAGVSQTPSNKVTEKGKYVELRCDPISGHTALYWYRQSLGQGPEFLIYFQGTGAADDSGLPNDRFFAVRPEGSVSTLKIQRTERGDSAVYLCASSLSREAYNEQFFGPGTRLTVL.

This clone was detected a few times. The chain combines TRBV7-3 with TRBJ1-2; tentatively, D is TRBD1 (5 bases). The CDR3 has 13 amino acids. V was shortened by 6 bases and J by 10 bases, with 18 bases between the two germline ends. The germline CDR1 and CDR2 sequences are SGHTA and FQGTGA. The CDR3 loop is CASSPTGTTNYTF. DNA of the CDR3: TGTGCCAGCAGTCCGACCGGGACTACGAACTACACCTTC.

Concerning this clone itself: The sample contains more than one DNA sequence encoding this CDR3. This sequence joins TRBV5-1 and TRBJ2-1; 10 bases agree with TRBD1. The CDR3 has 15 amino acids. V was clipped by 5 bases and J by 2 bases; unmatched bases: 4. The germline V gene encodes CDR1 SGHRS and CDR2 YFSETQ. The CDR3 DNA is TGCGCCAGCAGTTCCGGGACAGGGGCCTACAATGAGCAGTTCTTC. Amino acid sequence: CASSSGTGAYNEQFF.

V gene TRBV5-1 combines with J gene TRBJ1-4; 10 nucleotides align to TRBD1. The CDR3 contains 16 residues. The V and J ends lost 4 bases and 5 bases, in that order; junction bases with no gene match: 8. Germline V CDR1 and CDR2: SGHRS, YFSETQ. CDR3 sequence reads: CASSLGQGGSNEKLFF. The CDR3 DNA is TGCGCCAGCAGCCTCGGACAGGGGGGATCGAATGAAAAACTGTTTTTT.